Below are 5 T cell receptor beta chains sequenced from a single sample in a study of blood T cell repertoires in COVID-19. The data were produced by immunoSEQ multiplex PCR, yet TCRdb's version contains in-frame clones alone and is incomplete. The sample has around 350,000 clones, about 88% seen once. Sequencing used peripheral blood. The source is a human donor in a cohort sampled during active COVID-19.

The V call is TRBV7-9, the J call TRBJ2-1; no clear D gene. The CDR3 loop spans 15 amino acids. The V end lost 5 bases, the J end lost 4 bases, and 15 bases lay between the germline ends. Germline CDR1 reads SEHNR; CDR2 reads FQNEAQ (reference sequence). The CDR3 here is CASSQTGTDYNEQFF. Here the CDR3 DNA reads TGTGCCAGCAGCCAGACCGGAACAGATTACAATGAGCAGTTCTTC.

The chain recombines TRBV6-5 with TRBJ2-7, with 7 bases identical to TRBD1. This CDR3 is built from 13 residues. Germline lookup yields CDR1 MNHEY and CDR2 SVGAGI. The junction had 3 bases not matched to a gene; V was cut back by 6 bases and J by 1 base. The CDR3: CASRGTESYEQYF. CDR3 bases: TGTGCCAGCAGGGGGACAGAATCCTACGAGCAGTACTTC.

The rearrangement uses TRBV6-1 and TRBJ1-5; D is uncertain. V shed 2 bases and J shed 7 bases, with 9 bases lying between them. The CDR3 is 13 amino acids. The germline V gene encodes CDR1 MNHNS and CDR2 SASEGT. This CDR3 is CASSEKIRQPQHF. The CDR3 nucleotides read TGTGCCAGCAGTGAAAAGATCCGGCAGCCCCAGCATTTT.

This sequence joins TRBV9 and TRBJ1-2, with TRBD1 matching 8 bases. From germline, CDR1 is SGDLS and CDR2 YYNGEE. Trimming at V came to 4 bases and at J to 3 bases, leaving 5 bases not matched to a gene. CDR3 length: 14 amino acids. For the CDR3, the DNA is TGTGCCAGCAGCTTGGCAGGGGGCTACTATGGCTACACCTTC. The encoded protein is CASSLAGGYYGYTF.

This clone has only a few counts. J is TRBJ2-3 and V is TRBV30, with TRBD2 identical over 11 bases. Germline values: CDR1 GTSNPN, CDR2 SVGIG (reference sequence). With V trimmed by 2 bases and J by 8 bases, 12 bases remained unmatched. This CDR3 has 16 amino acids. The CDR3 protein is CAWSHPGTSGPRTQYF. Here the CDR3 DNA reads TGTGCCTGGAGTCACCCGGGGACTAGCGGACCTCGTACGCAGTATTTT.